What follows are 32 T cell receptor beta chains derived from one specimen sequenced in a study of T cell changes during pregnancy in multiple sclerosis. Assay used: immunoSEQ multiplex PCR; TCRdb lists only in-frame clones, some missing. The data hold roughly 35,000 clones, with approximately 92% observed a single time. Input material: PBMCs (not recorded whether the cells were cultured). The receptors come from a female donor with multiple sclerosis, enrolled in a pregnancy study.

This rearrangement joins TRBV7-2 to TRBJ2-3; D is perhaps TRBD1 (6 bases). The CDR3 sequence is 15 residues long. Trimming removed 2 bases from V and 1 base from J, with 10 bases in between. The germline CDR1 and CDR2 sequences are SGHTA and FQGNSA. DNA for the CDR3: TGTGCCAGCAGCTTACAGGGGCAGGGCACAGATACGCAGTATTTT. Encoded protein: CASSLQGQGTDTQYF.

This clone has only one observation. The CDR3 loop reads CASSPQGNTGELFF. Written as DNA, the CDR3 is TGCGCCAGCAGCCCACAGGGGAACACCGGGGAGCTGTTTTTT. The V and J genes are TRBV5-1 and TRBJ2-2; D possibly corresponds to TRBD1 (6 bases). The germline V and J ends were trimmed by 4 bases and 1 base, with 8 bases remaining between them. Germline CDR1 is SGHRS and CDR2 is YFSETQ. The CDR3 loop spans 14 amino acids.

This chain's CDR3 is CASSRTVFNQPQHF. DNA of the CDR3: TGTGCCAGCAGCCGGACAGTCTTCAATCAGCCCCAGCATTTT. The V call is TRBV28, the J call TRBJ1-5; D perhaps matches TRBD1 (6 bases). The CDR3 is made up of 14 amino acids. V was shortened by 6 bases and J by 3 bases, with 12 bases between the two germline ends. Germline V gives CDR1 MDHEN, CDR2 SYDVKM.

The chain carries TRBV5-4 and TRBJ2-2, with 7 positions matching TRBD1. The CDR3 extends over 16 amino acids. The junction had 13 bases not matched to a gene; V was cut back by 4 bases and J by 7 bases. CDR1 SGHNT and CDR2 YYREEE come from the germline V gene (reference sequence). The CDR3 here is CASSPTGTVTVGELFF. The CDR3 DNA reads TGTGCCAGCAGCCCTACCGGGACAGTTACGGTCGGGGAGCTGTTTTTT.

J is TRBJ1-4 and V is TRBV18, with D maybe TRBD1 (5 bases). V lost 6 bases to trimming and J lost 7 bases, with 15 bases between them. This CDR3 contains 14 residues. The germline CDR1 and CDR2 sequences are KGHSH and LQKENI. The CDR3 DNA follows: TGTGCCAGCTCCCCGGGCGAGGGGCTTGAAAAACTGTTTTTT. Translated, it gives CASSPGEGLEKLFF.

The chain is built from TRBV6-1 and TRBJ2-3, with 10 bases that match TRBD2. CDR1 and CDR2 from the germline V gene are MNHNS and SASEGT. The CDR3 covers 18 residues. V was clipped by 2 bases and J by 0 bases; unmatched bases: 8. The CDR3 bases are TGTGCCAGCAGTGAAAGGGCCTGGACTAGCGGAAGCACAGATACGCAGTATTTT. Amino acid sequence: CASSERAWTSGSTDTQYF.

The chain couples TRBV5-6 to TRBJ1-1; D is uncertain. The CDR3 is made up of 15 amino acids. The germline V gene encodes CDR1 SGHDT and CDR2 YYEEEE. V lost 0 bases and J 0 bases, leaving 9 bases between the germline ends. The CDR3 region is CASSLEQSMNTEAFF. The CDR3 region has the DNA TGTGCCAGCAGCTTGGAGCAGAGTATGAACACTGAAGCTTTCTTT.

The CDR3 nucleotides are TGCGCCAGCAGCCAAGATCGGGACAGACAACAAGAGACCCAGTACTTC. Its protein is CASSQDRDRQQETQYF. This chain links TRBV4-1 with TRBJ2-5; TRBD1 matches 7 bases. The germline CDR1 and CDR2 sequences are MGHRA and YSYEKL. The CDR3 consists of 16 residues. V gave up 0 bases and J gave up 2 bases; unmatched junction bases: 6.

The chain links TRBV27 to TRBJ1-5; the D is unclear. The CDR3 loop spans 12 amino acids. Germline assignment: CDR1 MNHEY and CDR2 SMNVEV (reference sequence). Trimming cost V 6 bases and J 4 bases, with 7 bases left between them. The CDR3 DNA reads as TGTGCCAGCAGGATGGGAAATCAGCCCCAGCATTTT. Its protein is CASRMGNQPQHF.

The chain employs TRBV29-1 and TRBJ2-7; no definite D call. Germline-derived CDR1 and CDR2 are SQVTM and ANQGSEA. The germline V and J ends were trimmed by 8 bases and 0 bases, with 11 bases remaining between them. The CDR3 consists of 12 residues. CDR3 sequence: CSTRTGSYEQYF. CDR3 sequence (DNA): TGCAGCACCCGGACGGGCTCCTACGAGCAGTACTTC.

The J gene is TRBJ2-1, the V gene TRBV11-2; 10 bases align to TRBD2. This CDR3 is 18 amino acids long. With 5 bases clipped from V and 5 bases from J, the junction kept 15 bases outside the gene matches. Germline CDR1 reads SGHAT; CDR2 reads FQNNGV. The CDR3 nucleotides are TGTGCCAGCAGCCGGTCACCCGGGACTAGCGCTTTCGACAATGAGCAGTTCTTC. It is translated as CASSRSPGTSAFDNEQFF.

This clone was counted once. V and J are TRBV14 and TRBJ1-2; 7 bases are shared with TRBD1. V lost 4 bases and J lost 1; bases outside the gene matches: 15. The CDR3 sequence is 18 residues long. Germline V gene lookup returns CDR1 SGHDN and CDR2 FVKESK. The CDR3 sequence is CASSRISPWTGDNYGYTF. The CDR3, as DNA: TGTGCCAGCAGCCGTATCTCACCCTGGACAGGCGATAACTATGGCTACACCTTC.

The chain is built from TRBV14 and TRBJ1-2; TRBD1 might be the D (5 bases). The CDR3 has 17 amino acids. V dropped 0 bases and J dropped 4 bases, with 18 bases sitting between them. The germline gives CDR1 SGHDN, CDR2 FVKESK. In DNA form, the CDR3 reads TGTGCCAGCAGCCAAGATATACGGATAGGGGCCCCCTATGGCTACACCTTC. Its protein product is CASSQDIRIGAPYGYTF.

The chain employs TRBV18 and TRBJ2-4; no clear D. Germline-derived CDR1 and CDR2 are KGHSH and LQKENI. The CDR3 is 14 residues long. The ends were cut back, 1 base at V and 5 bases at J, with 9 bases in the middle. The CDR3, as DNA: TGTGCCAGCTCACCACGGACCGAGGAAAACATTCAGTACTTC. Amino acids: CASSPRTEENIQYF. Supplemented by reference TRBV18 and TRBJ2-4, the full variable domain reads NAGVMQNPRHLVRRRGQEARLRCSPMKGHSHVYWYRQLPEEGLKFMVYLQKENIIDESGMPKERFSAEFPKEGPSILRIQQVVRGDSAAYFCASSPRTEENIQYFGAGTRLSVL.

The chain has TRBV4-1 and TRBJ2-7; D gene ambiguous. Trimming removed 1 base from V and 0 bases from J, with 7 bases in between. The CDR3 has 14 amino acids. CDR1 is MGHRA, CDR2 YSYEKL, per germline. CDR3 loop: CASSQGKGSYEQYF. Here the CDR3 DNA reads TGCGCCAGCAGCCAAGGGAAGGGCTCCTACGAGCAGTACTTC.

This clone has a handful of counts. The chain joins TRBV7-2 to TRBJ2-3; possibly TRBD2 for D (5 bases). The germline V gene has CDR1 SGHTA and CDR2 FQGNSA. V shed 6 bases and J shed 4 bases, with 11 bases lying between them. CDR3 length: 13 amino acids. The DNA for the CDR3 is TGTGCCAGCAGATCCGTCGGGGCAGATACGCAGTATTTT. This gives the protein CASRSVGADTQYF. The whole variable domain, filled in from reference TRBV7-2 and TRBJ2-3, reads GAGVSQSPSNKVTEKGKDVELRCDPISGHTALYWYRQSLGQGLEFLIYFQGNSAPDKSGLPSDRFSAERTGGSVSTLTIQRTQQEDSAVYLCASRSVGADTQYFGPGTRLTVL.

The chain employs TRBV7-9 and TRBJ2-1; 11 nucleotides agree with TRBD1. Unmatched junction bases numbered 1, after V lost 1 base and J lost 2 bases. There are 16 residues in the CDR3. Per germline, CDR1 SEHNR and CDR2 FQNEAQ (reference sequence). CDR3 DNA sequence: TGTGCCAGCAGCTTAGAGGACAGGGGGCCCTACAATGAGCAGTTCTTC. Translating gives CASSLEDRGPYNEQFF. The variable domain in full, completed from reference TRBV7-9 and TRBJ2-1, reads DTGVSQNPRHKITKRGQNVTFRCDPISEHNRLYWYRQTLGQGPEFLTYFQNEAQLEKSRLLSDRFSAERPKGSFSTLEIQRTEQGDSAMYLCASSLEDRGPYNEQFFGPGTRLTVL.

The J gene is TRBJ1-1, the V gene TRBV5-1, with D possibly matching TRBD1 (6 bases). CDR3 length: 16 residues. Germline CDR1 is SGHRS and CDR2 is YFSETQ. Deletions cut 0 bases from V and 0 bases from J, with 12 bases between. This chain's CDR3 is CASSLVAGAMNTEAFF. The CDR3 bases are TGCGCCAGCAGCTTGGTGGCAGGGGCGATGAACACTGAAGCTTTCTTT.

This chain uses TRBV28 with TRBJ2-7, with 7 bases that match TRBD2. This CDR3 has 15 amino acids. Germline-derived CDR1 and CDR2 are MDHEN and SYDVKM. J gave up 0 bases and V 2 bases, and 4 bases lay outside the gene matches. CDR3 protein: CASSLREGLSYEQYF. The CDR3 DNA sequence: TGTGCCAGCAGTTTAAGGGAGGGCCTCTCCTACGAGCAGTACTTC.

V and J are TRBV6-6 and TRBJ2-1; TRBD2 matches at 7 bases. Germline loops: CDR1 MNHNY, CDR2 SVGAGI (reference sequence). This CDR3 spans 15 amino acids. V lost 4 bases and J lost 2; bases outside the gene matches: 5. CDR3 residues: CASSFPGTTYNEQFF. CDR3 nucleotides: TGTGCCAGCAGTTTCCCCGGGACTACCTACAATGAGCAGTTCTTC.

V is TRBV19 and J is TRBJ2-5; 9 bases are shared with TRBD1. CDR1 is LNHDA, CDR2 SQIVND, per germline (reference sequence). V dropped 4 bases and J dropped 2; count of bases not matched to a gene: 8. CDR3 length: 16 residues. CDR3 loop: CASSNRDRVKQETQYF. DNA for the CDR3: TGTGCCAGTAGTAACCGGGACAGGGTCAAACAAGAGACCCAGTACTTC.

This rearrangement joins TRBV9 to TRBJ2-2; 9 positions match TRBD1. CDR1 and CDR2 (germline): SGDLS, YYNGEE. Trimming at V came to 0 bases and at J to 7 bases, leaving 4 bases not matched to a gene. CDR3 length: 15 amino acids. CDR3 DNA: TGTGCCAGCAGCGTAGGAGGACAGGGGAGCGGGGAGCTGTTTTTT. Translating it yields CASSVGGQGSGELFF.

This sequence joins TRBV29-1 and TRBJ2-7, with 12 bases identical to TRBD1. Germline assignment: CDR1 SQVTM and CDR2 ANQGSEA. This CDR3 is 14 amino acids long. V dropped 5 bases and J dropped 7; count of bases not matched to a gene: 9. The CDR3 sequence: CSVIPGQGAKEQYF. Here the CDR3 DNA reads TGCAGCGTTATTCCGGGACAGGGGGCTAAAGAGCAGTACTTC.

CDR3 protein: CASSSDGSYNEQFF. DNA of the CDR3: TGCGCCAGCAGCTCCGATGGCTCCTACAATGAGCAGTTCTTC. The chain recombines TRBV5-1 with TRBJ2-1, with unresolved D. CDR3 length: 14 residues. Deletions cut 3 bases from V and 0 bases from J, with 7 bases between. Per germline, CDR1 SGHRS and CDR2 YFSETQ.

V usage is TRBV29-1 and J usage is TRBJ1-2; no clear D gene. The CDR3 is made up of 11 amino acids. Looked up from germline, CDR1 is SQVTM and CDR2 is ANQGSEA. Between the trimmed V and J ends, which lost 6 bases and 1 base, there was a span of 6 bases. This chain's CDR3 is CSVEINYGYTF. The DNA of the CDR3 is TGCAGCGTGGAGATTAACTATGGCTACACCTTC.

This sequence joins TRBV18 and TRBJ1-4; D remains ambiguous. The CDR3 runs to 14 residues. Trimming stripped 2 bases from V and 1 base from J, with 5 bases between. Germline V gene sequence: CDR1 KGHSH, CDR2 LQKENI. The CDR3 spells CASSPWGTNEKLFF. In DNA, the CDR3 is TGTGCCAGCTCACCATGGGGAACTAATGAAAAACTGTTTTTT.

This clone has only a few counts. The rearrangement joins TRBV30 to TRBJ1-2, with D unclear. This CDR3 region has 14 residues. Per the germline V gene, CDR1 is GTSNPN and CDR2 is SVGIG (reference sequence). The V end lost 0 bases, the J end lost 1 base, and 9 bases lay between the germline ends. Here the CDR3 DNA reads TGTGCCTGGAGTGTACGCCCGGATAACTATGGCTACACCTTC. Its translation is CAWSVRPDNYGYTF. The whole variable domain, filled in from reference TRBV30 and TRBJ1-2, reads SQTIHQWPATLVQPVGSPLSLECTVEGTSNPNLYWYRQAAGRGLQLLFYSVGIGQISSEVPQNLSASRPQDRQFILSSKKLLLSDSGFYLCAWSVRPDNYGYTFGSGTRLTVV.

The chain uses TRBV5-1 and TRBJ2-4, with TRBD2 matching 11 bases. The CDR3 extends over 17 amino acids. J was trimmed by 7 bases and V by 4 bases; bases with no gene match: 13. In germline, CDR1 is SGHRS, CDR2 YFSETQ. The CDR3 reads CASSAGLAVKTRNIQYF. DNA of the CDR3: TGCGCCAGCAGCGCGGGACTAGCGGTGAAGACAAGGAACATTCAGTACTTC.

This clone counts as medium-sized. This chain links TRBV28 with TRBJ1-2, with 7 bases fitting TRBD1. The trim removed 5 bases at V and 4 bases at J, leaving 19 bases unmatched. This CDR3 is 18 amino acids long. Per germline, CDR1 MDHEN and CDR2 SYDVKM. The CDR3 sequence is CASSLLRDRAHAGYGYTF. DNA for the CDR3: TGTGCCAGCAGTCTTCTCCGAGACAGGGCCCACGCCGGCTATGGCTACACCTTC.

This chain connects TRBV28 to TRBJ2-2; 10 bases line up with TRBD1. Germline V gene data show CDR1 as MDHEN and CDR2 as SYDVKM. V lost 4 bases and J lost 7; bases outside the gene matches: 6. The CDR3 length is 15 residues. The CDR3, as DNA: TGTGCCAGCAGTTGGGGACAGGGGAGGCACGGGGAGCTGTTTTTT. It is translated as CASSWGQGRHGELFF.

The chain couples TRBV27 to TRBJ1-1; TRBD1 aligns across 9 bases. After removal of 4 bases from V and 7 bases from J, the junction contained 7 bases not matched to a gene. Germline V gives CDR1 MNHEY, CDR2 SMNVEV (reference sequence). The CDR3 has 14 residues. The CDR3 DNA reads TGTGCCAGCAGTTCACAGGGGGCGCAGGGTGAAGCTTTCTTT. Translation gives CASSSQGAQGEAFF.

This clone was seen a handful of times. This chain links TRBV29-1 with TRBJ2-7; 14 positions agree with TRBD2. The germline gives CDR1 SQVTM, CDR2 ANQGSEA. The V segment lost 4 bases and the J segment 7 bases; nucleotides outside the gene matches: 6. The length of the CDR3 is 14 residues. The CDR3 DNA is TGCAGCGTTGCGGGACTAGCGGGAGAGAGGGAGCAGTACTTC. It is translated as CSVAGLAGEREQYF.